This TCR beta chain was documented in a study of blood T cell repertoires in COVID-19. TCRdb's table, derived via immunoSEQ multiplex PCR, lists solely in-frame clones and lacks some. The data contain 270,000 or so clones, around 86% of them seen just once; the ten biggest clones take up about an eighth. There are 13 residues in the CDR3. Trimming at V came to 4 bases and at J to 6 bases, leaving 3 bases not matched to a gene. Germline V gene sequence: CDR1 KGHSH, CDR2 LQKENI. The sample taken for sequencing was peripheral blood. The receptor was isolated from a human donor in a cohort sampled during active COVID-19. This chain links TRBV18 with TRBJ2-7, with 10 bases that match TRBD2. This CDR3 is CASSRSGGGEQYF. The CDR3 nucleotides are TGTGCCAGCTCACGGAGCGGGGGGGGCGAGCAGTACTTC. Variable domain in full (rest from reference TRBV18 and TRBJ2-7): NAGVMQNPRHLVRRRGQEARLRCSPMKGHSHVYWYRQLPEEGLKFMVYLQKENIIDESGMPKERFSAEFPKEGPSILRIQQVVRGDSAAYFCASSRSGGGEQYFGPGTRLTVT.